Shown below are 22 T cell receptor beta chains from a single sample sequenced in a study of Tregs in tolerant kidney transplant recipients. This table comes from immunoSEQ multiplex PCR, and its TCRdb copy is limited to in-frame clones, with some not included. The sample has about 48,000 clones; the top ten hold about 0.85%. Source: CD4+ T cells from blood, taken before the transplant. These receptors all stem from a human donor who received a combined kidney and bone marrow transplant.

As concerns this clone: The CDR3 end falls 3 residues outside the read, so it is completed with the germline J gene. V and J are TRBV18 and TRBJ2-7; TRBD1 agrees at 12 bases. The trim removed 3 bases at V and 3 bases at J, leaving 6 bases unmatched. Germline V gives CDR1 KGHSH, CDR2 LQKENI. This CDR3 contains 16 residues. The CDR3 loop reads CASSPMGTGGIYEQYF. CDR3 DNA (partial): TGTGCCAGCTCACCCATGGGGACAGGGGGCATCTACGAG.

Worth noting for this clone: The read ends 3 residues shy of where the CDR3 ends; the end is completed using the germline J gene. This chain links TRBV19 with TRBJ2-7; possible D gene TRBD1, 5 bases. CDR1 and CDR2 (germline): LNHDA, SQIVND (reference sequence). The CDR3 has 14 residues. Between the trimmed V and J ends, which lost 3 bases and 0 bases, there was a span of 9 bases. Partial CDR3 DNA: TGTGCCAGTAGTATCCAGGGAAGCTCCTACGAG. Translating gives CASSIQGSSYE. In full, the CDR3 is CASSIQGSSYEQYF.

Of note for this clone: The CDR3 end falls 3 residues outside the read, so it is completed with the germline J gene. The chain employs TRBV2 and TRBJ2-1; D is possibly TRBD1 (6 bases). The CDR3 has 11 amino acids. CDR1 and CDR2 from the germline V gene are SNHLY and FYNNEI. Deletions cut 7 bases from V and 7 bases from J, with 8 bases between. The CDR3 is CASNRVNEQFF. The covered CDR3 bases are TGTGCCAGCAACAGGGTAAATGAG. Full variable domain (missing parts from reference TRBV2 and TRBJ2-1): EPEVTQTPSHQVTQMGQEVILRCVPISNHLYFYWYRQILGQKVEFLVSFYNNEISEKSEIFDDQFSVERPDGSNFTLKIRSTKLEDSAMYFCASNRVNEQFFGPGTRLTVL.

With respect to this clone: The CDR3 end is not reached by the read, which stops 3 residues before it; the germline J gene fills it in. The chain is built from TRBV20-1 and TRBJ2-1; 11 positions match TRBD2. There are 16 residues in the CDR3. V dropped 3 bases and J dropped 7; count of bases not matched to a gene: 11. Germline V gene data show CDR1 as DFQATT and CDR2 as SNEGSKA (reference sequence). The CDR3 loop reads CSARFGGTSGWNEQFF. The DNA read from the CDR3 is TGCAGTGCTAGGTTCGGCGGGACTAGCGGTTGGAATGAG.

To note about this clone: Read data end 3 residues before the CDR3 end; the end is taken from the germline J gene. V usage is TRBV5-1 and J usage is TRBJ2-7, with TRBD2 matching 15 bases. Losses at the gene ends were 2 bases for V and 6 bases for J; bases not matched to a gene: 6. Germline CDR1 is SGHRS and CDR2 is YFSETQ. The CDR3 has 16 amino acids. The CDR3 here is CASSLTGTSGRIEQYF. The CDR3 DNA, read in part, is TGCGCCAGCAGCTTAACGGGGACTAGCGGGAGGATCGAG.

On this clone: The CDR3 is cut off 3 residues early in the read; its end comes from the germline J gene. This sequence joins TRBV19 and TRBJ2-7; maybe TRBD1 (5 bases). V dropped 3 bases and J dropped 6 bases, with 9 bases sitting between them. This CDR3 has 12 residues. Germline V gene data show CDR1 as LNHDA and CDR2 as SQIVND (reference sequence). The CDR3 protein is CASSISQGEQYF. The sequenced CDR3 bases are TGTGCCAGTAGTATCAGCCAGGGCGAG.

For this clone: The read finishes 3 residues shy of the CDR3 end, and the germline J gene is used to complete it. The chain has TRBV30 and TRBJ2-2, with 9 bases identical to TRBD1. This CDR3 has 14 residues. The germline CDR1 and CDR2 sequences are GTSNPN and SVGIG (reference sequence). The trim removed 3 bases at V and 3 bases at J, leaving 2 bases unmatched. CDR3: CAWSRDRDTGELFF. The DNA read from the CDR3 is TGTGCCTGGAGCCGGGACAGGGACACCGGGGAG.

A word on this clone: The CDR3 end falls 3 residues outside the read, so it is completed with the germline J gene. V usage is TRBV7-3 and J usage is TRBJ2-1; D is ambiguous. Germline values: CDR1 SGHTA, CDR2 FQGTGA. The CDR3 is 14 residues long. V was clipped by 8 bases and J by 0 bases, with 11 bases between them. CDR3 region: CASFPVSSYNEQFF. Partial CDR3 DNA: TGTGCCAGCTTCCCTGTCAGCTCCTACAATGAG. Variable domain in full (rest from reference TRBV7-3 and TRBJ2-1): GAGVSQTPSNKVTEKGKYVELRCDPISGHTALYWYRQSLGQGPEFLIYFQGTGAADDSGLPNDRFFAVRPEGSVSTLKIQRTERGDSAVYLCASFPVSSYNEQFFGPGTRLTVL.

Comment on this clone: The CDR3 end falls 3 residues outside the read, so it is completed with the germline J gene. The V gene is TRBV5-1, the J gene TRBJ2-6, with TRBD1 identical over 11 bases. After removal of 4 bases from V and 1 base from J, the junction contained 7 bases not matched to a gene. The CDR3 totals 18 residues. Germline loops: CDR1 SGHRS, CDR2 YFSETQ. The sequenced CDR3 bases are TGCGCCAGCAGCCCACGGACAGGGGGCAGGTCTGGGGCCAACGTC. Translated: CASSPRTGGRSGANV. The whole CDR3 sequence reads CASSPRTGGRSGANVLTF.

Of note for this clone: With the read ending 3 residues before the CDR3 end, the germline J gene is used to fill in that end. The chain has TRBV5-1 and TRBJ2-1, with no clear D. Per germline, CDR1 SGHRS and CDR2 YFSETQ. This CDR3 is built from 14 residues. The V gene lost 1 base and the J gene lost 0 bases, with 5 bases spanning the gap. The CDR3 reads CASSLFNSYNEQFF. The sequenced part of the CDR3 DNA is TGCGCCAGCAGCTTGTTCAACTCCTACAATGAG.

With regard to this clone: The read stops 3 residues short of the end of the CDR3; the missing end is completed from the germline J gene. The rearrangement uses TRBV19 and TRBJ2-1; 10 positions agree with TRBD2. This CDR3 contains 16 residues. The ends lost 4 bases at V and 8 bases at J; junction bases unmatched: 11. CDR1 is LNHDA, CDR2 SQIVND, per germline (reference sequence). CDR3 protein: CASSTRTSGLLDEQFF. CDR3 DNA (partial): TGTGCCAGTAGTACCAGGACTAGCGGACTCCTCGATGAG.

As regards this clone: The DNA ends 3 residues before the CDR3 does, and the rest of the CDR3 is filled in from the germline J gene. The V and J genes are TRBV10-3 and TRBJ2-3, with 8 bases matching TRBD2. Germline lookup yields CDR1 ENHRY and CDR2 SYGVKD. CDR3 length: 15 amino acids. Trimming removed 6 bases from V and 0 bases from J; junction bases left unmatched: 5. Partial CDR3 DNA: TGTGCCATCAGCCCAACTAGCGGTAGCACAGATACG. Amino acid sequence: CAISPTSGSTDT. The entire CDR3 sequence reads CAISPTSGSTDTQYF.

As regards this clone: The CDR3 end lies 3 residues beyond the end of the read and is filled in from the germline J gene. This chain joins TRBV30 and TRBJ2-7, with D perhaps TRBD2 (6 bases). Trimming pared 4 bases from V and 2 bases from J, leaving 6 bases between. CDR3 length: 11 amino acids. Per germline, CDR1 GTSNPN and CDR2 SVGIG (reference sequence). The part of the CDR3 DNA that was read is TGTGCCTGGACTAGCGCCTACGAG. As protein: CAWTSAYE. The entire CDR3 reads CAWTSAYEQYF.

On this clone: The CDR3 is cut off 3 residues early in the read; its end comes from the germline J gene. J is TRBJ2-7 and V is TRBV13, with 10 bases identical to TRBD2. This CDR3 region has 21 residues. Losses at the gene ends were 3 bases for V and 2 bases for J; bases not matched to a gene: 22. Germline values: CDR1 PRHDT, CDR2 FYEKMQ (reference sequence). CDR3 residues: CASSFARCWTSGTNCPYEQYF. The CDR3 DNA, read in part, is TGTGCCAGCAGCTTTGCGCGTTGTTGGACTAGCGGAACCAACTGTCCCTACGAG.

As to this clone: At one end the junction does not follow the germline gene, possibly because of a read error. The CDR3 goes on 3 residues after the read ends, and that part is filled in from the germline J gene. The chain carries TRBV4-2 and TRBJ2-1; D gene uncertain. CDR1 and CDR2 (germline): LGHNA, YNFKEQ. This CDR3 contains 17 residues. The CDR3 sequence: CASSQDSSSKVAHEQFF. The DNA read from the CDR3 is TGCGCCAGCAGCCAAGATAGCTCCAGTAAGGTAGCCCATGAG.

The sequenced CDR3 bases are TGCAGTGCTAGAGATCCGGGACAGAGTCGCACAGATACG. Amino acids: CSARDPGQSRTDT. The whole CDR3 protein reads CSARDPGQSRTDTQYF. This chain joins TRBV20-1 and TRBJ2-3; 7 bases fit TRBD1. The observed sequence ends 3 residues before the CDR3 terminus, with the missing tail filled in from the germline J gene. The CDR3 sequence is 16 residues long. V shed 0 bases, J shed 1 base, and the junction held 7 bases outside the gene matches. CDR1 DFQATT and CDR2 SNEGSKA come from the germline V gene (reference sequence).

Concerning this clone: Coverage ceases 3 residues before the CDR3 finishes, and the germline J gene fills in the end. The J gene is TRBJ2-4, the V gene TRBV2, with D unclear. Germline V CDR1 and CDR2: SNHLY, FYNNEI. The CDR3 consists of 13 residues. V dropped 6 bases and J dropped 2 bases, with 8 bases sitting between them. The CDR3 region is CASRYFTKNIQYF. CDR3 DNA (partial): TGTGCCAGCAGGTATTTTACCAAAAACATT.

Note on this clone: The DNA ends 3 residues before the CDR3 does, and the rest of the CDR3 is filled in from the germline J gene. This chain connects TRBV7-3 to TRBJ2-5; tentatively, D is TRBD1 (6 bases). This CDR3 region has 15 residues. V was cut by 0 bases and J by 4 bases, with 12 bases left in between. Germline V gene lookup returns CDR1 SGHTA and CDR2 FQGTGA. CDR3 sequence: CASSLTGQTRETQYF. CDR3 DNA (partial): TGTGCCAGCAGCTTAACCGGACAGACTCGAGAGACC.

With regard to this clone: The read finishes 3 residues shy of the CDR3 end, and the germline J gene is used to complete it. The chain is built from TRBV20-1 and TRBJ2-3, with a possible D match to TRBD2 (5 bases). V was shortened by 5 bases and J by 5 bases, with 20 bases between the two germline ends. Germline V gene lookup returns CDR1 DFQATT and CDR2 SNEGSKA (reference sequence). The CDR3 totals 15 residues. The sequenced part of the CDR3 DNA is TGCAGTGCTTCCTCTCGTATGAGCGGAGGAGATACG. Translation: CSASSRMSGGDT. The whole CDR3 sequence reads CSASSRMSGGDTQYF.

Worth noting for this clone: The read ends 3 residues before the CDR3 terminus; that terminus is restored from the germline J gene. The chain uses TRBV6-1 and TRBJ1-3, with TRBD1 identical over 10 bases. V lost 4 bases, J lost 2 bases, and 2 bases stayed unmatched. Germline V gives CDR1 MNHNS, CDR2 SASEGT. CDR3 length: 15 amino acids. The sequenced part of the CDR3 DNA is TGTGCCAGCAGTGCGACAGGGGGCGCTGGAAACACC. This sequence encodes CASSATGGAGNT. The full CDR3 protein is CASSATGGAGNTIYF.

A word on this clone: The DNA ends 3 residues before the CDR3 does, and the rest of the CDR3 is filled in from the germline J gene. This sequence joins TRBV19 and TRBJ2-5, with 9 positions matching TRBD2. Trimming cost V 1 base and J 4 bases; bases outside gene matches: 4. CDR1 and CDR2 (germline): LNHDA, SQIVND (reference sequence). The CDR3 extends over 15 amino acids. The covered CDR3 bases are TGTGCCAGTAGTATAGGCGGGAGGGCCACAGAGACC. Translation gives CASSIGGRATET. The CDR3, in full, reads CASSIGGRATETQYF.

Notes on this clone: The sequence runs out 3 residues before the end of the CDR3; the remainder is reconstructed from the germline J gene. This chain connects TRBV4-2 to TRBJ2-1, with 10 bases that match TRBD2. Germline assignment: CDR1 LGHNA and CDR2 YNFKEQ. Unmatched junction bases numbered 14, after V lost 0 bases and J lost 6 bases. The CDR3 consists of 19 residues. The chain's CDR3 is CASSQESSGRLHGVNEQFF. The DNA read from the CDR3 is TGTGCCAGCAGCCAAGAGAGTAGCGGGAGGTTACATGGGGTCAATGAG.